One and the same sample provided the 26 T cell receptor beta chains below, sequenced in a study of blood T cell repertoires in COVID-19. The assay was immunoSEQ multiplex PCR, and TCRdb's table has in-frame clones only and misses some. The sample gives about 170,000 clones, 70% to 90% of which show up once; around 8% is in the top ten. The source material was peripheral blood. The receptors here all came from a woman over 75 with COVID-19, enrolled during active disease.

This chain links TRBV10-3 with TRBJ1-2, with 11 bases aligning to TRBD1. The J segment lost 8 bases and the V segment lost 10 bases, leaving 15 bases of the junction unmatched. This CDR3 spans 15 amino acids. Per germline, CDR1 ENHRY and CDR2 SYGVKD. CDR3 sequence reads: CATSRGQGAEEGYTF. Here the CDR3 DNA reads TGTGCCACCTCCCGCGGACAGGGGGCCGAAGAGGGCTACACCTTC.

The CDR3 sequence: CASSGGGRGGYTF. CDR3 coding DNA: TGTGCCAGCTCTGGGGGCGGCCGAGGCGGCTACACCTTC. The V and J genes are TRBV5-4 and TRBJ1-2; a possible D gene is TRBD1 (6 bases). From germline, CDR1 is SGHNT and CDR2 YYREEE (reference sequence). This CDR3 is built from 13 residues. V was clipped by 7 bases and J by 8 bases, with 18 bases between them.

The chain is built from TRBV7-8 and TRBJ2-1; tentatively, D is TRBD2 (6 bases). V gave up 2 bases and J gave up 0 bases, with 11 bases separating them. The CDR3 has 16 residues. From germline, CDR1 is SGHVS and CDR2 FQNEAQ. The chain's CDR3 is CASSLLVGGSYNEQFF. The DNA of the CDR3 is TGTGCCAGCAGCTTACTGGTGGGGGGCTCCTACAATGAGCAGTTCTTC.

This clone was seen a handful of times. The rearrangement joins TRBV12-3 or TRBV12-4 to TRBJ1-2, with D perhaps TRBD1 (5 bases). This CDR3 comprises 13 residues. V was pared by 1 base and J by 6 bases, with 9 bases between. The CDR3 loop reads CASSLGGVNGYTF. The CDR3 DNA follows: TGTGCCAGCAGTTTAGGGGGGGTGAATGGCTACACCTTC.

The chain joins TRBV2 to TRBJ1-5; D is unresolved. Per germline, CDR1 SNHLY and CDR2 FYNNEI. The CDR3 totals 14 residues. The V end lost 7 bases, the J end lost 3 bases, and 13 bases lay between the germline ends. This CDR3 is CASTTEKANQPQHF. As DNA, the CDR3 is TGTGCCAGCACAACAGAAAAGGCCAATCAGCCCCAGCATTTT.

The genes are TRBV7-2 and TRBJ1-2, with D maybe TRBD1 (6 bases). The CDR3 length is 14 residues. Germline CDR1 SGHTA, CDR2 FQGNSA. Trimming stripped 5 bases from V and 5 bases from J, with 15 bases between. The chain's CDR3 is CASSRRDTQYGYTF. The CDR3 coding sequence is TGTGCCAGCAGCCGCAGGGACACACAGTATGGCTACACCTTC.

The V call is TRBV6-5, the J call TRBJ1-1; 10 nucleotides agree with TRBD1. Germline V gene sequence: CDR1 MNHEY, CDR2 SVGAGI. There are 14 residues in the CDR3. After removal of 2 bases from V and 6 bases from J, the junction contained 3 bases not matched to a gene. CDR3 sequence: CASSYRDRGSEAFF. The CDR3 DNA reads as TGTGCCAGCAGTTACCGGGACAGGGGTTCTGAAGCTTTCTTT.

This chain joins TRBV7-2 and TRBJ1-2; 8 positions match TRBD1. V lost 3 bases, J lost 3 bases, and 3 bases stayed unmatched. The CDR3 spans 14 residues. Germline CDR1 SGHTA, CDR2 FQGNSA. In nucleotides, the CDR3 is TGTGCCAGCAGCTTCACAGGGGGTGACTATGGCTACACCTTC. It specifies CASSFTGGDYGYTF.

The chain has TRBV23-1 and TRBJ2-7, with 7 bases aligning to TRBD2. TRBV23-1 is recorded as an ORF, its role being uncertain. Trimming cost V 2 bases and J 3 bases; bases outside gene matches: 10. CDR3 size: 16 residues. The CDR3 spells CASSQRVKREGYEQYF. CDR3 nucleotide sequence: TGCGCCAGCAGTCAACGGGTGAAGCGGGAAGGCTACGAGCAGTACTTC.

The CDR3 reads CASSPGLEETQYF. The CDR3 DNA reads TGTGCCAGCTCACCGGGACTAGAAGAGACCCAGTACTTC. The chain carries TRBV18 and TRBJ2-5; TRBD2 agrees at 8 bases. V trimming: 3 bases; J trimming: 3 bases; junction bases outside the gene matches: 0. Per the germline V gene, CDR1 is KGHSH and CDR2 is LQKENI. This CDR3 comprises 13 residues.

The gene calls are TRBV4-2 and TRBJ2-7, with D perhaps matching TRBD2 (6 bases). The CDR3 sequence is 15 residues long. Trimming pared 3 bases from V and 3 bases from J, leaving 15 bases between. From germline, CDR1 is LGHNA and CDR2 YNFKEQ. The CDR3 nucleotides are TGTGCCAGCAGCCAGGGTGGGGGGTACCACTACGAGCAGTACTTC. This translates into CASSQGGGYHYEQYF.

The chain joins TRBV2 to TRBJ1-5; D is possibly TRBD1 (6 bases). CDR1 and CDR2 (germline): SNHLY, FYNNEI. V was clipped by 4 bases and J by 5 bases, with 15 bases between them. The CDR3 is 15 residues long. In DNA, the CDR3 is TGTGCCAGCAGTGTCCGCAGGGGTCTTTATCAGCCCCAGCATTTT. Its translation: CASSVRRGLYQPQHF.

This clone was detected a few times. The V call is TRBV3-1 (or the pseudogene TRBV3-2), the J call TRBJ2-5, with unresolved D. The CDR3 is 11 residues long. The germline V and J ends were trimmed by 4 bases and 12 bases, with 12 bases remaining between them. Germline-derived CDR1 and CDR2 are LGHDT and YNNKEL (reference sequence). The chain's CDR3 is CASSLGFLEYF. The DNA of the CDR3 is TGTGCCAGCAGCCTCGGGTTTTTAGAGTACTTC.

The chain recombines TRBV6-5 with TRBJ2-7; TRBD1 matches at 9 bases. CDR3 length: 15 residues. J was trimmed by 1 base and V by 5 bases; bases with no gene match: 6. Germline V gene sequence: CDR1 MNHEY, CDR2 SVGAGI. The CDR3: CASSTGGQGSYEQYF. For the CDR3, the DNA is TGTGCCAGCAGTACCGGGGGACAGGGTTCCTACGAGCAGTACTTC.

This clone was detected only a few times. J is TRBJ2-7 and V is TRBV6-5; 7 bases match TRBD1. The CDR3 runs 13 residues. Germline V gene data show CDR1 as MNHEY and CDR2 as SVGAGI. V was pared by 9 bases and J by 6 bases, with 11 bases of the junction left unmatched. CDR3 in amino acids: CASAGTAGPEQYF. CDR3 DNA sequence: TGTGCCAGTGCCGGGACAGCCGGCCCCGAGCAGTACTTC.

The chain couples TRBV5-4 to TRBJ1-2, with D tentatively TRBD1 (5 bases). V lost 4 bases to trimming and J lost 4 bases, with 20 bases between them. Germline V gives CDR1 SGHNT, CDR2 YYREEE (reference sequence). This CDR3 is 16 amino acids long. The CDR3 loop is CASSTGSFRGFYGYTF. For the CDR3, the DNA is TGTGCCAGCAGCACCGGATCATTTAGGGGCTTCTATGGCTACACCTTC.

This chain joins TRBV6-5 and TRBJ1-1; possible D gene TRBD1, 6 bases. CDR3 length: 14 residues. V lost 6 bases and J 2 bases, leaving 13 bases between the germline ends. Germline-derived CDR1 and CDR2 are MNHEY and SVGAGI. The CDR3 loop is CASRAYRDNTEAFF. DNA of the CDR3: TGTGCCAGCAGAGCCTACAGGGACAACACTGAAGCTTTCTTT.

The V and J genes are TRBV4-1 and TRBJ2-3; 9 bases map to TRBD1. The CDR3 consists of 16 residues. V lost 2 bases, J lost 0 bases, and 3 bases stayed unmatched. The V gene's germline CDR1 is MGHRA and CDR2 YSYEKL. The DNA of the CDR3 is TGCGCCAGCAGCCAAACAGGACAGGGGAGCACAGATACGCAGTATTTT. This sequence encodes CASSQTGQGSTDTQYF.

V is TRBV19 and J is TRBJ2-6, with TRBD2 identical over 7 bases. The ends lost 7 bases at V and 2 bases at J; junction bases unmatched: 5. The CDR3 extends over 15 amino acids. CDR1 is LNHDA and CDR2 is SQIVND in the germline V gene (reference sequence). CDR3 bases: TGTGCCAGTAAGGGAGGGAGTCCTGGGGCCAACGTCCTGACTTTC. As protein: CASKGGSPGANVLTF. Full variable domain (remainder filled in from reference TRBV19 and TRBJ2-6): DGGITQSPKYLFRKEGQNVTLSCEQNLNHDAMYWYRQDPGQGLRLIYYSQIVNDFQKGDIAEGYSVSREKKESFPLTVTSAQKNPTAFYLCASKGGSPGANVLTFGAGSRLTVL.

The chain is built from TRBV11-2 and TRBJ2-2; D is possibly TRBD2 (5 bases). This CDR3 is built from 14 residues. The germline V gene has CDR1 SGHAT and CDR2 FQNNGV. Trimming cost V 5 bases and J 5 bases, with 12 bases left between them. CDR3 residues: CASSQAPGTGELFF. CDR3 coding DNA: TGTGCCAGCAGCCAGGCCCCGGGAACCGGGGAGCTGTTTTTT.

CDR3 residues: CASSFEEGQPQHF. The CDR3 nucleotides are TGTGCCAGCAGTTTCGAGGAGGGGCAGCCCCAGCATTTT. This chain uses TRBV12-3 or TRBV12-4 with TRBJ1-5, with TRBD1 as a possible D gene (5 bases). This CDR3 spans 13 amino acids. V was shortened by 3 bases and J by 7 bases, with 10 bases between the two germline ends.

The V gene is TRBV6-5, the J gene TRBJ1-1; 7 bases line up with TRBD1. The CDR3 has 15 residues. Per germline, CDR1 MNHEY and CDR2 SVGAGI. Germline trimming cut 2 bases from V and 11 bases from J; bases unmatched to any gene: 14. CDR3 sequence: CASSYQTGAAGGAFF. Written as DNA, the CDR3 is TGTGCCAGCAGTTACCAAACAGGGGCGGCTGGTGGGGCTTTCTTT.

The chain is built from TRBV5-1 and TRBJ2-3; D is perhaps TRBD1 (5 bases). V was pared by 4 bases and J by 0 bases, with 9 bases between. Germline CDR1 SGHRS, CDR2 YFSETQ. The CDR3 contains 14 residues. The CDR3 loop is CASSPDRSTDTQYF. DNA for the CDR3: TGCGCCAGCAGCCCAGACAGAAGCACAGATACGCAGTATTTT.

The chain uses TRBV5-6 and TRBJ1-3, with D unresolved. The CDR3 spans 14 residues. Germline V gives CDR1 SGHDT, CDR2 YYEEEE. Trimming took 6 bases from V and 2 from J, leaving 12 bases between them. The CDR3 here is CASTMRSPGNTIYF. The CDR3 nucleotides read TGTGCCAGCACCATGAGAAGTCCTGGAAACACCATATATTTT.

This chain links TRBV2 with TRBJ1-2, with a tentative D call TRBD1 (6 bases). Germline V lookup: CDR1 SNHLY, CDR2 FYNNEI. This CDR3 has 12 residues. V was trimmed by 3 bases and J by 7 bases, leaving 9 bases between them. CDR3 sequence: CASSEGAVGYTF. CDR3 in DNA: TGTGCCAGCAGTGAGGGGGCGGTTGGCTACACCTTC.

This clone was counted once. The J gene is TRBJ1-1, the V gene TRBV19, with D hard to call. CDR3 size: 14 residues. In germline, CDR1 is LNHDA, CDR2 SQIVND (reference sequence). With 7 bases removed from V and 6 bases from J, the gap between germline ends came to 18 bases. In nucleotides, the CDR3 is TGTGCCAGTATGTCTACCGGGAACCACGCTGAAGCTTTCTTT. It codes for CASMSTGNHAEAFF.